This T cell receptor beta chain was captured by sequencing in a study of T cell clonotyping in hematopoietic cell transplantation. Study-level findings and limits: CD4 and CD8 repertoire contributions could not be separated without sorting. Few recipient clonotypes overlapped donors; over 97% were de novo at given depth. Higher Inverse Simpson Index values in graft donor and pretransplant recipient predicted broader posttransplant TCR diversity.

Time point described: recipient sample about 28 days before transplant, after cytoreduction. The data were produced by immunoSEQ multiplex PCR, yet TCRdb's version contains in-frame clones alone and is incomplete. The sample records about 45,000 clones, roughly 80% being singletons. V was cut by 6 bases and J by 1 base, with 18 bases left in between. Germline CDR1 LNHDA, CDR2 SQIVND (reference sequence). This CDR3 contains 16 residues. About this clone: Its antigen is not identified.

The source of this sequence is a man aged 55 to 70 with myelodysplastic syndrome. Some clones in this sample may be carry-over from other donors' samples. This sample comprised peripheral blood mononuclear cells, obtained before stem cell transplant. This rearrangement joins TRBV19 to TRBJ1-2; D not resolved. The CDR3 loop is CASRSPERTYNYGYTF. The DNA of the CDR3 is TGTGCCAGTAGATCCCCCGAGAGGACCTATAACTATGGCTACACCTTC.